Listed below are T cell receptor beta chains from one sample, sequenced in a study of cytomegalovirus exposure and HLA in healthy donors. TCRdb keeps only in-frame clones here, not all; method: immunoSEQ multiplex PCR. This table holds under 250,000 clones, more than 65% found once. The material sequenced was PBMCs. These receptors were collected from a young man in good health and CMV-seronegative. The conserved cysteine and the conserved F or W are not part of the CDR3 here. A D gene is named only where the DNA matches it firmly.

- 12 TRBJ1-5 TRBV2 ASSRQDPNQPQH
- 19 TRBJ2-3 TRBV19 ASSLFTWTGRVQEDTDTQY
- 13 TRBJ1-4 TRBV10-1 AHRAGTKTDEKLF
TRBD1 13 TRBJ2-1 TRBV28 ASRTLGQGVNEGF
- 13 TRBJ1-2 TRBV7-2 ASSLGPNPSYGYT
- 10 TRBJ2-7 TRBV7-9 SSSSPWLGAY
- 12 TRBJ2-4 TRBV4-1 ASSQVVQGSIQY
- 10 TRBJ2-1 TRBV5-5 ASSFARNEQF
- 16 TRBJ2-7 TRBV28 ASSFFSLTREGSYEQY
TRBD2 15 TRBJ2-7 TRBV10-3 AISENWGTSSAYEQY
- 13 TRBJ1-3 TRBV7-9 SSSPGLTSGNTIY
- 14 TRBJ2-1 TRBV11-3 ASSPAGRSSYNEQF
- 9 TRBJ2-1 TRBV6-1 ASSFSNEQF
- 12 TRBJ2-7 TRBV7-8 ASLRGGATYEQY
- 14 TRBJ1-2 TRBV7-8 ASSPWDKNSFYGYT
- 9 TRBJ1-2 TRBV30 AWTANYGYT
- 14 TRBJ1-5 TRBV28 ASSLPRQAFNQPQH
TRBD1 14 TRBJ2-2 TRBV7-3 ASSLNPATGVGELF
- 14 TRBJ2-3 TRBV9 ASSMTGTYGTDTQY
TRBD1 12 TRBJ1-5 TRBV7-9 ASSSQGANQPQH
TRBD1 11 TRBJ2-5 TRBV11-1 ASTQGAGETQY
- 14 TRBJ1-1 TRBV28 ASSLWAGAVNTEAF
TRBD1 11 TRBJ1-2 TRBV30 AWSVQGPRGYT
TRBD2 14 TRBJ2-7 TRBV4-1 ASSQGGGLALYEQY
TRBD1 13 TRBJ1-1 TRBV6-5 ASSSTGAWYTEAF
- 13 TRBJ2-7 TRBV28 ASSLHGQRGYEQY
TRBD1 13 TRBJ1-4 TRBV5-4 ASSLLQGANEKLF
TRBD2 13 TRBJ2-3 TRBV19 ASSPAGGPGDTQY
- 12 TRBJ2-1 TRBV7-6 ASSSNLGSDEQF
TRBD1 14 TRBJ1-3 TRBV5-1 ASSLGDRVEGNTIY